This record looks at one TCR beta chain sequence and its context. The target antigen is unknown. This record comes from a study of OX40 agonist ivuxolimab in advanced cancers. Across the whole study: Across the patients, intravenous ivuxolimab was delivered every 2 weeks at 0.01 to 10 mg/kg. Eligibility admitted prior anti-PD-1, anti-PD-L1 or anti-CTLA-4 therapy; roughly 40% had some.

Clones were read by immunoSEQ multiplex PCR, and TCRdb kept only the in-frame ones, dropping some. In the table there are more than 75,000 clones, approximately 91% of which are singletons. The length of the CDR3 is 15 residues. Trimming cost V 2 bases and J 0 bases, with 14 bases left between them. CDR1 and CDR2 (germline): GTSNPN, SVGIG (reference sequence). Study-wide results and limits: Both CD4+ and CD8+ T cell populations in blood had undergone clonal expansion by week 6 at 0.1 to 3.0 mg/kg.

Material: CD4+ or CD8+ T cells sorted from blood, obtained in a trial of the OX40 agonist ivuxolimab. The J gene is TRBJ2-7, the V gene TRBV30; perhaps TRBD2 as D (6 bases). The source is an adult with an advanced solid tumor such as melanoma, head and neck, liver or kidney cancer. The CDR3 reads CAWSSPGTFSYEQYF. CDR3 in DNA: TGTGCCTGGAGTTCTCCCGGGACTTTCTCCTACGAGCAGTACTTC.